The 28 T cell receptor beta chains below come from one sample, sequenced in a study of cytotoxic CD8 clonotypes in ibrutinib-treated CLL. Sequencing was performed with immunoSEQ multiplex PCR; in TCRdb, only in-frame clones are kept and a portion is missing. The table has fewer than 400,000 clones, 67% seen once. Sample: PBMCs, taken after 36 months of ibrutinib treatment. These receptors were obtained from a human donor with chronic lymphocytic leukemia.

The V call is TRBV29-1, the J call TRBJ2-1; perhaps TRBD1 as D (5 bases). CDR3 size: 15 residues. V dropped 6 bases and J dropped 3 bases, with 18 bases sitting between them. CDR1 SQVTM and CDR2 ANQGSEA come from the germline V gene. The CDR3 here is CSVFRVWLRYNEQFF. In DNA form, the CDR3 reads TGCAGCGTGTTCAGGGTCTGGCTCCGCTACAATGAGCAGTTCTTC.

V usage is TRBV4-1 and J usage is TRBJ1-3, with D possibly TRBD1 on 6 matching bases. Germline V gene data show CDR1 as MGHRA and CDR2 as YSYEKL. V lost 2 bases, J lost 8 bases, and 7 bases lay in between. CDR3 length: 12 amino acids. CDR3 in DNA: TGCGCCAGCAGCCAAACAGGGCACACCATATATTTT. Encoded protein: CASSQTGHTIYF.

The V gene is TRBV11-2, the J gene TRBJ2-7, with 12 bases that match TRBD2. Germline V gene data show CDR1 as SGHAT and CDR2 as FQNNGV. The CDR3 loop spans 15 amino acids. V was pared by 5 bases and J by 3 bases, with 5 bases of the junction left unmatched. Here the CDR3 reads CASSATSGGIYEQYF. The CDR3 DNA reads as TGTGCCAGCAGCGCCACTAGCGGGGGGATCTACGAGCAGTACTTC.

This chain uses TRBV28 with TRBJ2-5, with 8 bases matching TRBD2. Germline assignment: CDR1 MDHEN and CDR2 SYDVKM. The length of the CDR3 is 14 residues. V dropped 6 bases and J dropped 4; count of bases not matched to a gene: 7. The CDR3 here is CASSPPGGSETQYF. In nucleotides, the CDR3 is TGTGCCAGCAGCCCCCCGGGGGGGTCAGAGACCCAGTACTTC.

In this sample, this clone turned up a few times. CDR3 bases: TGTGCCAGCGGAGATCCGGGACAAAGCTCCTACGAGCAGTACTTC. This codes for CASGDPGQSSYEQYF. The V call is TRBV2, the J call TRBJ2-7, with D maybe TRBD1 (6 bases). V lost 8 bases to trimming and J lost 0 bases, with 17 bases between them. Germline lookup yields CDR1 SNHLY and CDR2 FYNNEI. The CDR3 has 15 residues.

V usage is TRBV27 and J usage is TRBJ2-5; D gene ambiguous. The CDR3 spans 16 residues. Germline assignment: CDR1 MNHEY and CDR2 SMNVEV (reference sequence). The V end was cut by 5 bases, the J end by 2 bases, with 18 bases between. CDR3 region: CASSGMTMGQQETQYF. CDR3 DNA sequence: TGTGCCAGCAGTGGGATGACGATGGGCCAACAAGAGACCCAGTACTTC.

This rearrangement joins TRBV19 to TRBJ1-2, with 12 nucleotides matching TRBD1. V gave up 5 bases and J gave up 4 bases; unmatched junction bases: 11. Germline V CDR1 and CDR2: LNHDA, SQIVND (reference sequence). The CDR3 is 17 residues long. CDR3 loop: CASSPGTGGAVGYGYTF. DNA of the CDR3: TGTGCCAGTAGTCCCGGGACAGGGGGCGCCGTGGGCTATGGCTACACCTTC.

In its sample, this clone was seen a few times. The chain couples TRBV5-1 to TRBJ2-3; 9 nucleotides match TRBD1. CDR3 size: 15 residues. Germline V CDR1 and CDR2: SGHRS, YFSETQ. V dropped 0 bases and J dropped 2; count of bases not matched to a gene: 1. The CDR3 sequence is CASSLGTGATDTQYF. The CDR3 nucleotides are TGCGCCAGCAGCTTGGGGACAGGGGCCACAGATACGCAGTATTTT.

CDR3 in amino acids: CASSLFSGRYNEQFF. CDR3 DNA: TGTGCCAGCAGCTTGTTTAGCGGGAGGTACAATGAGCAGTTCTTC. The chain combines TRBV5-6 with TRBJ2-1; 10 bases are shared with TRBD2. CDR3 length: 15 residues. Germline lookup yields CDR1 SGHDT and CDR2 YYEEEE. The V gene end was trimmed by 1 base and the J gene end by 4 bases; junction bases not matched to a gene: 2.

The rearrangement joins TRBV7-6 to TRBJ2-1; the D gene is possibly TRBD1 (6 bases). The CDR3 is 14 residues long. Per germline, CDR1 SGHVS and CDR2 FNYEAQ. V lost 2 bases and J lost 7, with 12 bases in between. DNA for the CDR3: TGTGCCAGCAGCTTATATTTCGGGACAAATGAGCAGTTCTTC. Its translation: CASSLYFGTNEQFF.

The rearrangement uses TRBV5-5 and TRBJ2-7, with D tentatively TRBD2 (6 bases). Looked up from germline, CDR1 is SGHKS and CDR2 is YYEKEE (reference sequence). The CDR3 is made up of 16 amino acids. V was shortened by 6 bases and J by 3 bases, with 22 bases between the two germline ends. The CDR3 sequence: CASNYGGRGAVYEQYF. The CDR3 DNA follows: TGTGCCAGCAACTACGGAGGGCGCGGGGCCGTCTACGAGCAGTACTTC.

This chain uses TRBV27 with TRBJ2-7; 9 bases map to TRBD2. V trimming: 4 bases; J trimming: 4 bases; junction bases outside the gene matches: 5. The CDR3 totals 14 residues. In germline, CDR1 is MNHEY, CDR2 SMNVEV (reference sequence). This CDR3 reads CASSYASGVYEQYF. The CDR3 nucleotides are TGTGCCAGCAGTTACGCTAGCGGGGTGTACGAGCAGTACTTC.

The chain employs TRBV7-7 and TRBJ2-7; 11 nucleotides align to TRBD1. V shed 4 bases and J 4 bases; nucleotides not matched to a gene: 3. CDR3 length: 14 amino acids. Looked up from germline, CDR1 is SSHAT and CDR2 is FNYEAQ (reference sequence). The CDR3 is CASSSGQGGYEQYF. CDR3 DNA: TGTGCCAGCAGCTCGGGACAGGGGGGGTACGAGCAGTACTTC.

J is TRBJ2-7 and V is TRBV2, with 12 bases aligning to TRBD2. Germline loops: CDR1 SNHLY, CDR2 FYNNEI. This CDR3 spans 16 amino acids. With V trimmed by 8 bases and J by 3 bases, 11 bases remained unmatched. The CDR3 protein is CASGGTTGLAGYEQYF. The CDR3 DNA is TGTGCCAGCGGAGGGACGACGGGACTAGCGGGCTACGAGCAGTACTTC.

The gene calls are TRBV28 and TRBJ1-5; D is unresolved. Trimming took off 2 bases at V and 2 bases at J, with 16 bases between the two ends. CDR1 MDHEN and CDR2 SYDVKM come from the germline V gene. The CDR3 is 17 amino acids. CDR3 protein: CASSLGLLAGGNQPQHF. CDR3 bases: TGTGCCAGCAGTTTAGGACTCCTTGCAGGTGGCAATCAGCCCCAGCATTTT.

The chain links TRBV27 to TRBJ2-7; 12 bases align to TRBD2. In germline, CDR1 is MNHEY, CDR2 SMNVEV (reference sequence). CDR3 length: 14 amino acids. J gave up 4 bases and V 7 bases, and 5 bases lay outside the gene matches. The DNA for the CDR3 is TGTGCCAGCAAGACACTAGCGGGAGGATACGAGCAGTACTTC. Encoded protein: CASKTLAGGYEQYF.

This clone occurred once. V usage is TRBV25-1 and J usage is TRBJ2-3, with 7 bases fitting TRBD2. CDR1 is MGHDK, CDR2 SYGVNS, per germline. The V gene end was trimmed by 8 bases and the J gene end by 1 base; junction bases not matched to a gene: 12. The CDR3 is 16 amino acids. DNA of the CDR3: TGTGCCAGCCATGTAGGTGGGGGGGTCTGCACAGATACGCAGTATTTT. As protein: CASHVGGGVCTDTQYF.

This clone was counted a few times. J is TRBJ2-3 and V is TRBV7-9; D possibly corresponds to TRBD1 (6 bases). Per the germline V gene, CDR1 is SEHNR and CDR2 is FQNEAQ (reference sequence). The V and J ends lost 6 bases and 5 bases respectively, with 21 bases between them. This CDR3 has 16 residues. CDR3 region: CASRRTGTPALDTQYF. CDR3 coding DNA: TGTGCCAGCAGGAGAACAGGGACCCCGGCATTAGATACGCAGTATTTT.

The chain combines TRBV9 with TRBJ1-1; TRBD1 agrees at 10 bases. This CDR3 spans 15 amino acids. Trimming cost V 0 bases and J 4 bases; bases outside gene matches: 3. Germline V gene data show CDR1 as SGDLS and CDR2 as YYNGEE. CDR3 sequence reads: CASSVGTGGTTEAFF. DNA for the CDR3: TGTGCCAGCAGCGTAGGGACAGGGGGGACCACTGAAGCTTTCTTT.

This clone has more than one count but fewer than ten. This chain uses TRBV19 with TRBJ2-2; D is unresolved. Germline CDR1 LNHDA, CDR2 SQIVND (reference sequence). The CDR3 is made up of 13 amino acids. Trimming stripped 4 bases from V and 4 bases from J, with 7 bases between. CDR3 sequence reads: CASSTDPTGELFF. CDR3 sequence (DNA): TGTGCCAGTAGTACCGACCCCACCGGGGAGCTGTTTTTT.

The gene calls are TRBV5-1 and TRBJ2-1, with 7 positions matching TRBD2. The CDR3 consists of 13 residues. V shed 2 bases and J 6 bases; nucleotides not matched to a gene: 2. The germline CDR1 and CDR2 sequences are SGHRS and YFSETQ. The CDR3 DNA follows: TGCGCCAGCAGCTTAGCTAGCGGCAATGAGCAGTTCTTC. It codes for CASSLASGNEQFF.

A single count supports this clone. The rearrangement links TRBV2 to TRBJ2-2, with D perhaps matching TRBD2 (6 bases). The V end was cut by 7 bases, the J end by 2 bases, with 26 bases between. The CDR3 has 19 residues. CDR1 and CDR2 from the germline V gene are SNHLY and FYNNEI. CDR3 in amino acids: CASTPPLGLAELNTGELFF. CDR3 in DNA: TGTGCCAGCACTCCCCCCTTGGGGTTAGCGGAGCTCAACACCGGGGAGCTGTTTTTT.

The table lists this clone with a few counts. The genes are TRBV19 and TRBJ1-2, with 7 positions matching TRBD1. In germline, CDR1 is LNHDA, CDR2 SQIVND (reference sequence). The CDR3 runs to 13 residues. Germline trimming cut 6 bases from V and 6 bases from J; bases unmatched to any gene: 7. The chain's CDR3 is CASSEDRAHGYTF. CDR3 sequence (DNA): TGTGCCAGTAGCGAAGACAGGGCGCATGGCTACACCTTC. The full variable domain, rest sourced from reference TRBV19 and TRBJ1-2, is DGGITQSPKYLFRKEGQNVTLSCEQNLNHDAMYWYRQDPGQGLRLIYYSQIVNDFQKGDIAEGYSVSREKKESFPLTVTSAQKNPTAFYLCASSEDRAHGYTFGSGTRLTVV.

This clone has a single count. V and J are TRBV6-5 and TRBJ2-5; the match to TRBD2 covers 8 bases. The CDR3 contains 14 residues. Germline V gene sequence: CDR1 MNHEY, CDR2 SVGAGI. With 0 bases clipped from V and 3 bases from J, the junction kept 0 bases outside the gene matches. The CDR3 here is CASSYSGLEETQYF. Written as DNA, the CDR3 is TGTGCCAGCAGTTACTCGGGACTAGAAGAGACCCAGTACTTC.

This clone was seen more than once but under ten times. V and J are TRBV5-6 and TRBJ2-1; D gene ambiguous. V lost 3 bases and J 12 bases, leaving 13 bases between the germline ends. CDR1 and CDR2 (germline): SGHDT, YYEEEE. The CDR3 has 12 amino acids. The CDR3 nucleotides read TGTGCCAGCAGCTCCGGGTCTCCACTGCAGTTCTTC. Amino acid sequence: CASSSGSPLQFF.

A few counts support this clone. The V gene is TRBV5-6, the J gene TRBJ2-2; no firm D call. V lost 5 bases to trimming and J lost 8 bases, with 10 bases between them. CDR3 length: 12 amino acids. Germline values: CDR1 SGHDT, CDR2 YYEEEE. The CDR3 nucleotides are TGTGCCAGCAGTAAAGGCTGGGGGGAGCTGTTTTTT. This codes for CASSKGWGELFF.

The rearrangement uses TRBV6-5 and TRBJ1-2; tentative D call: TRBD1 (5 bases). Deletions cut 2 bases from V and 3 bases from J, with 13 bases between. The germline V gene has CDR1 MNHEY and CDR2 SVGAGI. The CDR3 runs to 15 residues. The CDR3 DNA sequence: TGTGCCAGCAGTTACGGCGGGGCCCCCTACTATGGCTACACCTTC. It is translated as CASSYGGAPYYGYTF.

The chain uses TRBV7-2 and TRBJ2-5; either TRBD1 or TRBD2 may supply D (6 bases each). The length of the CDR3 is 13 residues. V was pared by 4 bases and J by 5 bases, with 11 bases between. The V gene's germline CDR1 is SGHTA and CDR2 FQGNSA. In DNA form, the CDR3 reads TGTGCCAGCAGCTCCCGAGGGGGGGAGACCCAGTACTTC. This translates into CASSSRGGETQYF.